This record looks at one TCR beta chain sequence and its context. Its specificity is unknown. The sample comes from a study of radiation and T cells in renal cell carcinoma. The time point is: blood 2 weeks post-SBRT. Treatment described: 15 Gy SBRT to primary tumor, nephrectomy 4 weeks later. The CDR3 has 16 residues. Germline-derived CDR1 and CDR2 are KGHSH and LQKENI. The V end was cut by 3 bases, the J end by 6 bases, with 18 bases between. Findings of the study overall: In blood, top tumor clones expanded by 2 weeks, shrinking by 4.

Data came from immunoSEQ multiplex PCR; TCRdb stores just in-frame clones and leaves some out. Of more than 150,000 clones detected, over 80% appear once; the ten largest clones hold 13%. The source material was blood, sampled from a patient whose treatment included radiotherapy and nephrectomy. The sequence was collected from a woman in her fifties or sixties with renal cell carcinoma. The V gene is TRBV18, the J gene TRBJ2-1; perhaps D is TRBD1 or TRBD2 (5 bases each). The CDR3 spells CASSPVLGDGINEQFF. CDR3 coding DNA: TGTGCCAGCTCACCCGTTTTGGGGGACGGGATCAATGAGCAGTTCTTC.